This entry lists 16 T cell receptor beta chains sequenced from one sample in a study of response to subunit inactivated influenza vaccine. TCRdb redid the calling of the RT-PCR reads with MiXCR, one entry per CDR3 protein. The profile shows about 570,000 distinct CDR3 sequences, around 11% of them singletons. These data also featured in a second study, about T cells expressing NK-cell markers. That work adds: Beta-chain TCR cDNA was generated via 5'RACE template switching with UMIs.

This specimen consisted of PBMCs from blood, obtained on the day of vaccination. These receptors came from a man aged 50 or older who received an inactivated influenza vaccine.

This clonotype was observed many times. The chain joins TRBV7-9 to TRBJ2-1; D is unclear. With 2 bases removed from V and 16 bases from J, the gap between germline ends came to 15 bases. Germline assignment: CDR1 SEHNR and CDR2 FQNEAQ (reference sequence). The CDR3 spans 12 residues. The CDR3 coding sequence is TGTGCCAGCAGCTTAACGGGCTCTCCCCCCTTCTTC. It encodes CASSLTGSPPFF.

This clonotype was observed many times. The CDR3 region is CASSQDLERTSGDYEQYF. For the CDR3, the DNA is TGTGCCAGCAGCCAAGATCTTGAGAGGACTAGCGGGGACTACGAGCAGTACTTC. The chain has TRBV3-1 and TRBJ2-7; 12 bases align to TRBD2. The trim removed 0 bases at V and 3 bases at J, leaving 9 bases unmatched. The germline V gene has CDR1 LGHDT and CDR2 YNNKEL (reference sequence). This CDR3 is built from 18 residues.

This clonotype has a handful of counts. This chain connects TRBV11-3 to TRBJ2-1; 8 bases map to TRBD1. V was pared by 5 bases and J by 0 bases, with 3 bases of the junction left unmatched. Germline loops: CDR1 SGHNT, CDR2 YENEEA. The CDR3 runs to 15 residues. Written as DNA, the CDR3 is TGTGCCAGCAGCATAACAGGGGGCTCCTACAATGAGCAGTTCTTC. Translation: CASSITGGSYNEQFF.

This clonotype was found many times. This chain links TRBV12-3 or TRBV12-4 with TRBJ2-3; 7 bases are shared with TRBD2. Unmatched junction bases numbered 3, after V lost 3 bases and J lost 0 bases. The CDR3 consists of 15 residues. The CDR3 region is CASSLASGSTDTQYF. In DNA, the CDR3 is TGTGCCAGCAGTTTGGCTAGCGGCAGCACAGATACGCAGTATTTT.

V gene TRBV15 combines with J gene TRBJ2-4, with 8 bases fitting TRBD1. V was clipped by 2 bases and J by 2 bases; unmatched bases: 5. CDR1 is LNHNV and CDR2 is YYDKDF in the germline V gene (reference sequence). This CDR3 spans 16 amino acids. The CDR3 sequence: CATSRSRGLTKNIQYF. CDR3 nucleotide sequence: TGTGCCACCAGCAGATCCAGGGGGCTTACCAAAAACATTCAGTACTTC.

The DNA for the CDR3 is TGTGCCAGCAGCCCGCGGGACGGACGGACGGGAGAGACCCAGTACTTC. As protein: CASSPRDGRTGETQYF. This chain uses TRBV9 with TRBJ2-5; possible D gene TRBD2, 6 bases. The CDR3 runs to 16 residues. Trimming shortened V by 4 bases and J by 4 bases, and 20 bases separated the two germline ends. Germline V gives CDR1 SGDLS, CDR2 YYNGEE.

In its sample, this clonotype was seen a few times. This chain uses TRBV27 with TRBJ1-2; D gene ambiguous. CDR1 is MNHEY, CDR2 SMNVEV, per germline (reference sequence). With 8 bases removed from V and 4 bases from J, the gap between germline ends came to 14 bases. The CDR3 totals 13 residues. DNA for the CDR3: TGTGCCAGCGGAGAAGGACTATTCTATGGCTACACCTTC. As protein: CASGEGLFYGYTF.

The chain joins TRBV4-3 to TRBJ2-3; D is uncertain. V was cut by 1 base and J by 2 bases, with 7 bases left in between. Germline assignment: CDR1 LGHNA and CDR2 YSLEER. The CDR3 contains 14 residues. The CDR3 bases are TGCGCCAGCAGCCAAGGCGAATCCACAGATACGCAGTATTTT. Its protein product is CASSQGESTDTQYF.

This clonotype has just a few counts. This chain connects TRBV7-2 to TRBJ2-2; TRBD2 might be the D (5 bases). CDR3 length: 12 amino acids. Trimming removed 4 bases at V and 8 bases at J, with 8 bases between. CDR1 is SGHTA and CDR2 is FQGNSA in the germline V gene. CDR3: CASSSWEGELFF. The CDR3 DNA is TGTGCCAGCAGCTCATGGGAGGGGGAGCTGTTTTTT.

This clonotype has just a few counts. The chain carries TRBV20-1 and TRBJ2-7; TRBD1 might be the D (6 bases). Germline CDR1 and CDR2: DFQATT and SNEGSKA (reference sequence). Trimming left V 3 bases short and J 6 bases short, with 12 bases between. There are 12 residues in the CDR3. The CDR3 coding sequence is TGCAGTGCTAGCGACAGGTCTGTCGAGCAGTACTTC. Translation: CSASDRSVEQYF.

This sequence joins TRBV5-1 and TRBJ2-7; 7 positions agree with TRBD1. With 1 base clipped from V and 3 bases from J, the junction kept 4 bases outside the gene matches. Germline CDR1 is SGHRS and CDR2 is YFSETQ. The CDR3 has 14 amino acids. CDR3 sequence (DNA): TGCGCCAGCAGCTTGAGGGGGACAGTCTACGAGCAGTACTTC. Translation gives CASSLRGTVYEQYF.

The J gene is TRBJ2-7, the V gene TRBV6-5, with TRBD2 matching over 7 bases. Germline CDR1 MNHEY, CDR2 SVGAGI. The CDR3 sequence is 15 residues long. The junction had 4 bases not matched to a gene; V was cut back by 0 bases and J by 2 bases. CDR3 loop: CASSYSPSGTYEQYF. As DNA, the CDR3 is TGTGCCAGCAGTTACTCGCCCAGCGGGACCTACGAGCAGTACTTC.

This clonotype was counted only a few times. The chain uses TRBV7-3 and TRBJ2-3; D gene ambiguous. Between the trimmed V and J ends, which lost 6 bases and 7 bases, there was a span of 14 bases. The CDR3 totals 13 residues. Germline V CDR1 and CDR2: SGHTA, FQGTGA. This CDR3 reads CASSLPPDHTQYF. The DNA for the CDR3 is TGTGCCAGCAGTTTGCCCCCGGACCATACGCAGTATTTT.

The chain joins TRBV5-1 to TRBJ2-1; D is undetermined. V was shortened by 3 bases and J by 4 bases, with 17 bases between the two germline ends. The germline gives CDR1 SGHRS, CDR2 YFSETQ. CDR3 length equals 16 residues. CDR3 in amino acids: CASSSGRLSLYNEQFF. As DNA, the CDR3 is TGCGCCAGCAGCTCAGGCAGGCTATCATTATACAATGAGCAGTTCTTC.

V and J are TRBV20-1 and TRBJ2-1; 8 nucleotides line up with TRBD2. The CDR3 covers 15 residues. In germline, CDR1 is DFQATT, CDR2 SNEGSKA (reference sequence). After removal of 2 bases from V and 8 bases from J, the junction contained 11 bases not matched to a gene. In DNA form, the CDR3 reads TGCAGTGCTAGAAGACCCAGCGGGAGTGGGTATGAGCAGTTCTTC. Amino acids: CSARRPSGSGYEQFF.

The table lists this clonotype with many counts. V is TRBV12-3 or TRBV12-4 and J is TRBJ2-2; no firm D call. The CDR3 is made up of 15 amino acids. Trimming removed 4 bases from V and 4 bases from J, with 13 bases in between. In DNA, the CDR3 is TGTGCCAGCAGTTCCGGCGCCTGGGGCACCGGGGAGCTGTTTTTT. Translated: CASSSGAWGTGELFF.